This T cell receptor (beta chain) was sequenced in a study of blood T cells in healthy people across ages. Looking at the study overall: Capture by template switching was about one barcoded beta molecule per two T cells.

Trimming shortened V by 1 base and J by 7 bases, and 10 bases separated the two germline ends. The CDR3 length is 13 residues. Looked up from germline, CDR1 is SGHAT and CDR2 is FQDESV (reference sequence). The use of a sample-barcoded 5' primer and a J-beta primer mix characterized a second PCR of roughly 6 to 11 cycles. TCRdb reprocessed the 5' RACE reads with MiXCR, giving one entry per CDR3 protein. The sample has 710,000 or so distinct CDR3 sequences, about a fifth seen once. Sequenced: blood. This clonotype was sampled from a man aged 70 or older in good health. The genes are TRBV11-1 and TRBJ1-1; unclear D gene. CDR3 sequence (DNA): TGTGCCAGCAGCTTAGGACGTGCCTTTGAAGCTTTCTTT. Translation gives CASSLGRAFEAFF.